Each of the 32 T cell receptor beta chains below was sequenced from the same sample in a study of regulatory T cells in long-lasting Graves disease. Arm-PCR of CDR3 regions with iRepertoire HTBI primers generated TCR beta libraries. TCRdb re-derived calls from the multiplex PCR reads in MiXCR, one entry per CDR3 protein. The sample has hundreds of thousands of distinct CDR3 sequences; around 12% are singletons. Described time point: newly diagnosed GD, antithyroid drugs for less than 3 months. The TCR library was made from RNA that had been extracted from PBMCs in TRIzol. These data were likewise used in another study, on T cells in Graves' hyperthyroidism and ophthalmopathy.

This specimen consisted of peripheral blood mononuclear cells (PBMCs), obtained at new diagnosis, from a patient treated with antithyroid drugs. The source of these receptors is a woman in her 30s with Graves disease.

Comments on this clonotype: A far larger clone lies a single base away; this is likely a read error. The chain joins TRBV7-2 to TRBJ2-1, with D possibly TRBD1 on 6 matching bases. From germline, CDR1 is SGHTA and CDR2 FQGNSA. With 2 bases removed from V and 10 bases from J, the gap between germline ends came to 15 bases. The CDR3 has 14 residues. This CDR3 reads CASSLIGRGHEQFF. CDR3 nucleotide sequence: TGTGCCAGCAGCTTAATCGGCAGGGGCCACGAGCAGTTCTTC.

This clonotype was seen ten or more times. This chain links TRBV7-9 with TRBJ1-1, with D possibly TRBD1 on 6 matching bases. The CDR3 totals 13 residues. V was cut by 5 bases and J by 5 bases, with 12 bases left in between. The V gene's germline CDR1 is SEHNR and CDR2 FQNEAQ (reference sequence). The chain's CDR3 is CASSQGRYTEAFF. The CDR3 coding sequence is TGTGCCAGCAGCCAGGGGAGGTATACTGAAGCTTTCTTT.

This clonotype was counted only a few times. The chain is built from TRBV4-1 and TRBJ1-4; the D gene is possibly TRBD1 (5 bases). There are 16 residues in the CDR3. The germline V gene has CDR1 MGHRA and CDR2 YSYEKL. V gave up 1 base and J gave up 0 bases, with 9 bases separating them. CDR3 sequence: CASSQGTLATNEKLFF. CDR3 nucleotides: TGCGCCAGCAGCCAAGGGACACTCGCAACTAATGAAAAACTGTTTTTT.

Only a few counts were recorded for this clonotype. The chain combines TRBV30 with TRBJ2-1, with a weak D call TRBD2 (6 bases). CDR3 length: 16 residues. The V end lost 5 bases, the J end lost 5 bases, and 22 bases lay between the germline ends. Germline V CDR1 and CDR2: GTSNPN, SVGIG (reference sequence). The CDR3 loop is CAWYSESLAADNEQFF. The CDR3 nucleotides are TGTGCCTGGTACTCCGAAAGTTTAGCGGCCGACAATGAGCAGTTCTTC.

The rearrangement joins TRBV3-1 to TRBJ2-2; 8 bases map to TRBD1. V shed 7 bases, J shed 6 bases, and the junction held 7 bases outside the gene matches. CDR1 and CDR2 (germline): LGHDT, YNNKEL (reference sequence). This CDR3 comprises 14 residues. CDR3 nucleotide sequence: TGTGCCAGCAACTTCGACAGGGGTGCCGGGGAGCTGTTTTTT. Protein product: CASNFDRGAGELFF. The full variable domain, its missing parts supplied by reference TRBV3-1 and TRBJ2-2, is DTAVSQTPKYLVTQMGNDKSIKCEQNLGHDTMYWYKQDSKKFLKIMFSYNNKELIINETVPNRFSPKSPDKAHLNLHINSLELGDSAVYFCASNFDRGAGELFFGEGSRLTVL.

This clonotype was recorded a few times. This chain connects TRBV28 to TRBJ1-4; TRBD1 matches at 9 bases. The CDR3 has 17 amino acids. J was trimmed by 2 bases and V by 4 bases; bases with no gene match: 8. The V gene's germline CDR1 is MDHEN and CDR2 SYDVKM. The CDR3 DNA sequence: TGTGCCAGCAGTTCCATCCGGGACAGGGTTACTAATGAAAAACTGTTTTTT. It translates to CASSSIRDRVTNEKLFF.

This clonotype was recorded a few times. The J gene is TRBJ1-1, the V gene TRBV6-2 or TRBV6-3, with a possible D match to TRBD1 (5 bases). The CDR3 sequence is 14 residues long. Germline CDR1 is MNHEY and CDR2 is SVGEGT. The V and J ends lost 4 bases and 4 bases respectively, with 13 bases between them. CDR3 sequence (DNA): TGTGCCAGCAGTTGGGGACTTGGGGTCACTGAAGCTTTCTTT. Its translation is CASSWGLGVTEAFF.

CDR3 amino acids: CASTTSAEGGYEQYF. CDR3 nucleotide sequence: TGTGCCAGCACAACCTCGGCGGAGGGGGGCTACGAGCAGTACTTC. The J gene is TRBJ2-7, the V gene TRBV25-1; D possibly matches TRBD1 or TRBD2 (6 bases each). Germline CDR1 reads MGHDK; CDR2 reads SYGVNS. V lost 7 bases, J lost 3 bases, and 19 bases lay in between. This CDR3 spans 15 amino acids.

Points on this clonotype: This may stem from a read error, because a much larger clone lies one nucleotide away. Because it lacks the conserved phenylalanine or tryptophan at the end, this CDR3 is likely a read error. The chain uses TRBV15 and TRBJ2-5; 7 bases agree with TRBD2. The V and J ends lost 1 base and 5 bases, in that order; junction bases with no gene match: 16. CDR3 size: 18 residues. CDR1 is LNHNV, CDR2 YYDKDF, per germline (reference sequence). This CDR3 is CATSRGEFVGGGGETQYS. The CDR3 DNA reads TGTGCCACCAGCAGAGGAGAATTCGTTGGGGGGGGTGGCGAGACCCAGTACTCC.

This clonotype was counted only a few times. The chain joins TRBV2 to TRBJ1-2; no clear D gene. V was cut by 7 bases and J by 8 bases, with 17 bases left in between. This CDR3 contains 13 residues. Germline V lookup: CDR1 SNHLY, CDR2 FYNNEI. The CDR3 spells CASTGQADSGYTF. CDR3 coding DNA: TGTGCCAGCACCGGGCAGGCCGACTCGGGCTACACCTTC.

In its sample, this clonotype was seen many times. This chain joins TRBV27 and TRBJ2-3; D tentatively fits TRBD1 or TRBD2 (5 bases each). From germline, CDR1 is MNHEY and CDR2 SMNVEV (reference sequence). V lost 4 bases to trimming and J lost 3 bases, with 11 bases between them. This CDR3 region has 14 residues. CDR3 protein: CASSSLGVTDTQYF. The CDR3 region has the DNA TGTGCCAGCAGTTCACTAGGGGTGACAGATACGCAGTATTTT.

This clonotype has just one count. The rearrangement joins TRBV12-5 to TRBJ2-2, with D perhaps matching TRBD2 (5 bases). CDR3 size: 15 residues. CDR1 is LGHNT, CDR2 FRNRAP, per germline. V was shortened by 0 bases and J by 7 bases, with 12 bases between the two germline ends. CDR3 bases: TGTGCTAGTGGTTTGGTTTCAGCGGAAGTCGGGGAGCTGTTTTTT. This gives the protein CASGLVSAEVGELFF.

With regard to this clonotype: A much larger clone lies one base from this, so it may be a read error. V is TRBV20-1 and J is TRBJ2-3; 9 positions agree with TRBD2. The tail of the sequence fits TRBJ2-5 better, so the J call may be wrong. The germline CDR1 and CDR2 sequences are DFQATT and SNEGSKA (reference sequence). The CDR3 covers 15 residues. In DNA, the CDR3 is TGCAGTGCTAGACCGATTAGCGGGAGTTTGGGGACCCAGTACTTC. Its protein is CSARPISGSLGTQYF.

This clonotype was observed at least ten times. The V gene is TRBV7-9, the J gene TRBJ1-1; a possible D gene is TRBD1 (5 bases). With 4 bases removed from V and 0 bases from J, the gap between germline ends came to 9 bases. The germline V gene has CDR1 SEHNR and CDR2 FQNEAQ (reference sequence). The CDR3 runs to 14 residues. CDR3 in DNA: TGTGCCAGCAGCTCCTGGACACTGAACACTGAAGCTTTCTTT. This translates into CASSSWTLNTEAFF.

Many counts were recorded for this clonotype. The J gene is TRBJ1-1, the V gene TRBV19; D might be TRBD1 (5 bases). The CDR3 contains 12 residues. Germline CDR1 and CDR2: LNHDA and SQIVND (reference sequence). The ends were cut back, 10 bases at V and 1 base at J, with 10 bases in the middle. The CDR3: CATRRGNTEAFF. In DNA form, the CDR3 reads TGTGCCACGAGAAGGGGGAACACTGAAGCTTTCTTT.

In its sample, this clonotype was seen a few times. The chain combines TRBV7-9 with TRBJ1-3; 7 nucleotides line up with TRBD1. Germline values: CDR1 SEHNR, CDR2 FQNEAQ (reference sequence). The CDR3 spans 14 residues. V was pared by 5 bases and J by 3 bases, with 4 bases of the junction left unmatched. The CDR3 DNA reads TGTGCCAGCAGCCATCGGGACAGTGGAAACACCATATATTTT. Its protein is CASSHRDSGNTIYF.

This clonotype was observed at least ten times. This chain joins TRBV24-1 and TRBJ2-3; D gene uncertain. The germline V gene encodes CDR1 KGHDR and CDR2 SFDVKD. The ends were cut back, 1 base at V and 2 bases at J, with 0 bases in the middle. The CDR3 runs 12 residues. DNA for the CDR3: TGTGCCACCAGTGATTTCACAGATACGCAGTATTTT. It encodes CATSDFTDTQYF.

The sample holds a few counts of this clonotype. This sequence joins TRBV7-9 and TRBJ2-3, with D tentatively TRBD2 (5 bases). There are 14 residues in the CDR3. From germline, CDR1 is SEHNR and CDR2 FQNEAQ (reference sequence). Trimming removed 6 bases at V and 0 bases at J, with 10 bases between. In nucleotides, the CDR3 is TGTGCCAGCAGACGGGGTGCTAGCACAGATACGCAGTATTTT. Amino acid sequence: CASRRGASTDTQYF.

At least ten counts were recorded for this clonotype. The chain combines TRBV18 with TRBJ1-2; possibly TRBD1 for D (5 bases). Trimming cost V 4 bases and J 4 bases, with 13 bases left between them. There are 14 residues in the CDR3. CDR1 is KGHSH and CDR2 is LQKENI in the germline V gene. CDR3 sequence reads: CASSREGTGYGYTF. In DNA form, the CDR3 reads TGTGCCAGCTCACGGGAGGGGACGGGCTATGGCTACACCTTC.

This clonotype was observed at least ten times. The rearrangement joins TRBV28 to TRBJ1-1, with unresolved D. The CDR3 length is 14 residues. Between the trimmed V and J ends, which lost 6 bases and 4 bases, there was a span of 15 bases. Germline V gene lookup returns CDR1 MDHEN and CDR2 SYDVKM. The CDR3 coding sequence is TGTGCCAGCAGCGGTCAGATCCGGAGCACTGAAGCTTTCTTT. It is translated as CASSGQIRSTEAFF. The complete variable domain, with remaining parts taken from reference TRBV28 and TRBJ1-1, reads DVKVTQSSRYLVKRTGEKVFLECVQDMDHENMFWYRQDPGLGLRLIYFSYDVKMKEKGDIPEGYSVSREKKERFSLILESASTNQTSMYLCASSGQIRSTEAFFGQGTRLTVV.

This clonotype was seen many times. The gene calls are TRBV5-5 and TRBJ2-7, with D hard to call. Trimming pared 0 bases from V and 5 bases from J, leaving 15 bases between. Germline V lookup: CDR1 SGHKS, CDR2 YYEKEE (reference sequence). The CDR3 sequence is 15 residues long. CDR3 in DNA: TGTGCCAGCAGCTTGGCACCCATCCTTTGGCACGAGCAGTACTTC. This encodes CASSLAPILWHEQYF. Filled out from reference TRBV5-5 and TRBJ2-7, the complete variable domain reads DAGVTQSPTHLIKTRGQQVTLRCSPISGHKSVSWYQQVLGQGPQFIFQYYEKEERGRGNFPDRFSARQFPNYSSELNVNALLLGDSALYLCASSLAPILWHEQYFGPGTRLTVT.

In its sample, this clonotype was seen a few times. The rearrangement links TRBV4-2 to TRBJ1-1, with no clear D. Germline V gene sequence: CDR1 LGHNA, CDR2 YNFKEQ. Trimming took off 5 bases at V and 1 base at J, with 8 bases between the two ends. The CDR3 runs to 13 residues. Here the CDR3 DNA reads TGTGCCAGCAGCACACAGCAGAACACTGAAGCTTTCTTT. This codes for CASSTQQNTEAFF.

This clonotype was counted many times. The chain has TRBV5-1 and TRBJ1-4; 10 nucleotides agree with TRBD1. CDR1 is SGHRS, CDR2 YFSETQ, per germline. CDR3 length: 16 amino acids. Trimming took 2 bases from V and 7 from J; bases not matched to a gene: 8. In nucleotides, the CDR3 is TGCGCCAGCAGCTTCGGGACAGGGGCTGTGAGTGAAAAACTGTTTTTT. Its translation is CASSFGTGAVSEKLFF.

The chain is built from TRBV20-1 and TRBJ2-1, with 7 positions matching TRBD1. The CDR3 covers 15 residues. Unmatched junction bases numbered 8, after V lost 1 base and J lost 5 bases. The V gene's germline CDR1 is DFQATT and CDR2 SNEGSKA (reference sequence). In nucleotides, the CDR3 is TGCAGTGCTAGAGGGCCGGGACAGACAAACAATGAGCAGTTCTTC. Translating it yields CSARGPGQTNNEQFF.

This clonotype has a count of ten or more. The chain has TRBV28 and TRBJ2-7; 14 bases match TRBD2. Per germline, CDR1 MDHEN and CDR2 SYDVKM. The CDR3 contains 15 residues. V was clipped by 5 bases and J by 6 bases; unmatched bases: 6. CDR3 coding DNA: TGTGCCAGCAGTCCTGGGACTAGCGGGAGTAGCGAGCAGTACTTC. It specifies CASSPGTSGSSEQYF. The full variable domain, with the rest looked up from reference TRBV28 and TRBJ2-7, is DVKVTQSSRYLVKRTGEKVFLECVQDMDHENMFWYRQDPGLGLRLIYFSYDVKMKEKGDIPEGYSVSREKKERFSLILESASTNQTSMYLCASSPGTSGSSEQYFGPGTRLTVT.

This clonotype came up many times. The V gene is TRBV2, the J gene TRBJ1-5, with D possibly being TRBD1 (6 bases). CDR3 size: 15 residues. Trimming stripped 5 bases from V and 0 bases from J, with 11 bases between. Germline-derived CDR1 and CDR2 are SNHLY and FYNNEI. This CDR3 reads CASSPGVNSNQPQHF. CDR3 nucleotide sequence: TGTGCCAGCAGTCCAGGGGTTAATAGCAATCAGCCCCAGCATTTT.

The chain carries TRBV7-6 and TRBJ2-7, with D maybe TRBD1 (6 bases). Per germline, CDR1 SGHVS and CDR2 FNYEAQ. Trimming stripped 1 base from V and 0 bases from J, with 22 bases between. This CDR3 has 19 residues. The CDR3: CASSLDSSTGLGSSYEQYF. The CDR3 DNA follows: TGTGCCAGCAGCTTAGACTCCTCTACAGGGTTAGGAAGCTCCTACGAGCAGTACTTC.

Of note for this clonotype: With a much larger clone just one base away, this may be a read error. This rearrangement joins TRBV5-5 to TRBJ2-3; D may be TRBD2 (5 bases). The V gene's germline CDR1 is SGHKS and CDR2 YYEKEE (reference sequence). The CDR3 totals 17 residues. The CDR3 DNA sequence: TGTGCCAGGAGCTTGGCCTTTCGGGAAGGGAACACAGATACGCAGTATTTT. Translation gives CARSLAFREGNTDTQYF.

Many counts were recorded for this clonotype. This chain uses TRBV2 with TRBJ2-7, with D unresolved. CDR1 is SNHLY and CDR2 is FYNNEI in the germline V gene. The CDR3 sequence is 14 residues long. V shed 3 bases and J shed 2 bases, with 11 bases lying between them. The CDR3, as DNA: TGTGCCAGCAGTGATTTCCGATCGCCCTACGAGCAGTACTTC. It specifies CASSDFRSPYEQYF.

This clonotype was detected many times. The V and J genes are TRBV27 and TRBJ1-6; no reliable D call. V gave up 6 bases and J gave up 7 bases, with 7 bases separating them. The CDR3 runs 12 residues. The V gene's germline CDR1 is MNHEY and CDR2 SMNVEV (reference sequence). CDR3: CASRAGNSPLHF. The DNA for the CDR3 is TGTGCCAGCAGGGCGGGAAATTCACCCCTCCACTTT.

Worth noting for this clonotype: This may arise from a read error, as a much more abundant clone is one base away. The genes are TRBV12-3 or TRBV12-4 and TRBJ1-1; TRBD1 is a possible D gene (5 bases). Trimming left V 5 bases short and J 11 bases short, with 15 bases between. CDR3 length: 12 residues. The CDR3 nucleotides are TGTGCCAGCAGTGCTGACAGTATCGGGGCTTTCTTT. This codes for CASSADSIGAFF.

This clonotype was counted ten times or more. The chain recombines TRBV6-5 with TRBJ2-1, with D unclear. Germline loops: CDR1 MNHEY, CDR2 SVGAGI. The CDR3 length is 17 residues. The germline V and J ends were trimmed by 0 bases and 1 base, with 13 bases remaining between them. CDR3 amino acids: CASSYSIRLGSYNEQFF. CDR3 sequence (DNA): TGTGCCAGCAGTTACTCGATCCGGCTGGGTTCCTACAATGAGCAGTTCTTC.